This record covers a single T cell receptor (beta chain). Germline CDR1 MNHNS, CDR2 SASEGT. V was clipped by 8 bases and J by 6 bases, with 16 bases between them. This CDR3 is 13 amino acids long. The sample comes from a study of response to subunit inactivated influenza vaccine. In TCRdb, the RT-PCR reads were re-called with MiXCR into one record per CDR3 protein. The repertoire holds 500,000 to 650,000 distinct CDR3 sequences, with about 8% as singletons. The gene calls are TRBV6-1 and TRBJ1-2; D not resolved. This material consisted of PBMCs from blood, taken roughly 24 months after vaccination. This clonotype was obtained from a man between 50 and 75 years old who received an inactivated influenza vaccine. The CDR3 loop reads CASAGSPIHGYTF. CDR3 DNA: TGTGCCAGCGCGGGCTCCCCGATTCATGGCTACACCTTC.